The rows below give T cell receptor beta chains drawn from one sample of a study of blood T cell repertoires in COVID-19. Method: immunoSEQ multiplex PCR; TCRdb's copy keeps in-frame clones and lacks some. The top ten hold approximately 11% of the sample, which has around 150,000 clones, roughly 82% seen once. The sample comprised PBMCs or T cells enriched from blood (not recorded which). The receptors come from a man in his forties or fifties who had recovered from COVID-19. Both conserved end residues are part of each CDR3. A D gene is named only where the DNA matches it firmly. Some rows mark clone size as missing; the rest say once, few, many or name a class of expanded clone.

J gene,V gene,clone size,D gene,CDR3 DNA,CDR3 protein
TRBJ1-1,TRBV7-8,-,TRBD1,TGTGCCAGCAGCTCTCGGACAGGGGAGACTGAAGCTTTCTTT,CASSSRTGETEAFF
TRBJ2-3,TRBV7-2,-,-,TGTGCCAGTCGTCTCTTAGCTTCAGATACGCAGTATTTT,CASRLLASDTQYF
TRBJ2-7,TRBV3-1/TRBV3-2,-,TRBD2,TGTGCCAGCAGCCAAGAGGTAGCGGGGGGTCGGATTGAGCAGTACTTC,CASSQEVAGGRIEQYF
TRBJ2-1,TRBV9,-,TRBD2,TGTGCCAGCAGCACCGGGACTAGCGGGAGTGTTGAGAATGAGCAGTTCTTC,CASSTGTSGSVENEQFF
TRBJ2-3,TRBV7-8,-,-,TGTGCCAGCAGCCCTCTAAGAACTGACACAGATACGCAGTATTTT,CASSPLRTDTDTQYF
TRBJ2-7,TRBV5-6,-,-,TGTGCCAGCAGCCGCACAGGGATTCGCGAGCAGTACTTC,CASSRTGIREQYF
TRBJ2-1,TRBV11-3,-,TRBD2,TGTGCCAGCAGCCCGGGGGGGACCTCCTACAATGAGCAGTTCTTC,CASSPGGTSYNEQFF
TRBJ1-1,TRBV29-1,-,TRBD1,TGCAGCGCTCCCAGGGGGACAGGGAAGACTGAAGCTTTCTTT,CSAPRGTGKTEAFF
TRBJ1-2,TRBV28,few,TRBD1,TGTGCCAGCAGTTCGGGACAGGGAAACTATGGCTACACCTTC,CASSSGQGNYGYTF
TRBJ1-2,TRBV5-1,-,-,TGCGCCAGCAGAGCCGGAGGCGATGATGGCTACACCTTC,CASRAGGDDGYTF
TRBJ2-5,TRBV10-3,-,-,TGTGCCATCAGTGAGGGACTGACCCTGGAGACCCAGTACTTC,CAISEGLTLETQYF
TRBJ2-1,TRBV4-1,-,TRBD2,TGCGCCAGCAGCCAAGACTCTGAACTAGCGGGAGCTGGTGAGCAGTTCTTC,CASSQDSELAGAGEQFF
TRBJ2-2,TRBV3-1/TRBV3-2,-,-,TGTGCCAGCAGCCCCCCAGGTCGGCTAGCGAACGGGGAGCTGTTTTTT,CASSPPGRLANGELFF
TRBJ1-2,TRBV29-1,-,-,TGCAGCGTTGGGGGAGGGACGAACTATGGCTACACCTTC,CSVGGGTNYGYTF
TRBJ2-2,TRBV2,-,TRBD2,TGTGCCAGCAGCTCACACGGAGGTATAGCGGGAGGAGGGGAGCTGTTTTTT,CASSSHGGIAGGGELFF
TRBJ1-1,TRBV7-8,-,-,TGTGCCAGCAGCTTAGGCGAAAACACTGAAGCTTTCTTT,CASSLGENTEAFF
TRBJ1-1,TRBV7-9,-,-,TGTGCCAGCAGCACAGGCAATACTGAAGCTTTCTTT,CASSTGNTEAFF
TRBJ1-5,TRBV5-1,once,TRBD1,TGCGCCAGCAGCTTGGGGACAGGGATTAGCAATCAGCCCCAGCATTTT,CASSLGTGISNQPQHF
TRBJ2-1,TRBV11-2,-,TRBD2,TGTGCCAGCAGCTTAGATTGGCCAGCGGGAGGGCCTTTGGATGAGCAGTTCTTC,CASSLDWPAGGPLDEQFF
TRBJ2-5,TRBV29-1,-,-,TGCAGCGTTGAAGTGTCTAGCGCAGAGACCCAGTACTTC,CSVEVSSAETQYF
TRBJ2-3,TRBV9,-,TRBD1,TGTGCCAGCAGCGGGAGACAGGGCCCTAAGGGCACAGATACGCAGTATTTT,CASSGRQGPKGTDTQYF
TRBJ2-2,TRBV9,-,-,TGTGCCAGCAGCGCCACCCGGGACACCGGGGAGCTGTTTTTT,CASSATRDTGELFF
TRBJ1-1,TRBV5-1,-,TRBD1,TGCGCCAGCAGCTTGGCAGGGACAGGGGGGATAATGAACACTGAAGCTTTCTTT,CASSLAGTGGIMNTEAFF
TRBJ1-5,TRBV12-3/TRBV12-4,-,-,TGTGCCAGCAGGGCCAGCAATCAGCCCCAGCATTTT,CASRASNQPQHF
TRBJ2-1,TRBV7-3,-,-,TGTGCCAGCAGCTACATAGCGGCCGATGAGCAGTTCTTC,CASSYIAADEQFF
TRBJ1-6,TRBV27,-,-,TGTGCCAGCAGGGAGGAGAATTCACCCCTCCACTTT,CASREENSPLHF
TRBJ2-7,TRBV28,few,-,TGTGCCAGCCTATCCAGAACGGGTTACGAGCAGTACTTC,CASLSRTGYEQYF
TRBJ1-1,TRBV7-3,-,-,TGTGCCAGCAGCTTAGAGGGTGTTAGCCCGAACACTGAAGCTTTCTTT,CASSLEGVSPNTEAFF
TRBJ2-3,TRBV7-3,many,TRBD2,TGTGCCAGCAGCTTACCTGCTAGCGGGAGCACAGATACGCAGTATTTT,CASSLPASGSTDTQYF
TRBJ2-1,TRBV10-1,-,-,TGCGCCAGCAGTGAGTGGGTGGGAGCTGGGAATGAGCAGTTCTTC,CASSEWVGAGNEQFF